This T cell receptor beta chain was sequenced in a study of blood T cell repertoires in COVID-19. At the level of the study: Samples representing acute and convalescent COVID-19 were sourced from the United States, Italy and Spain. The cDNA or gDNA used as material had been derived from T cells, B-cell-depleted T cells, or PBMCs.

V shed 0 bases, J shed 8 bases, and the junction held 2 bases outside the gene matches. The CDR3 spans 14 residues. CDR1 is SGDLS, CDR2 YYNGEE, per germline. Here immunoSEQ multiplex PCR was the method, and the copy in TCRdb shows in-frame clones only, minus some. The sample has about 65,000 clones, roughly four fifths seen once; the top ten hold 15%. The specimen was peripheral blood. The receptor was derived from a man older than 75 with acute or convalescent COVID-19. This chain links TRBV9 with TRBJ1-6, with 7 bases matching TRBD1. The CDR3, as DNA: TGTGCCAGCAGCGTAGGTCAGGGGGATTCACCCCTCCACTTT. Its protein is CASSVGQGDSPLHF.